The entry that follows covers one T cell receptor beta chain sequence. These data originate in a study of OX40 agonist ivuxolimab in advanced cancers. In the study overall: It was permissible to have had prior anti-PD-1, anti-PD-L1 or anti-CTLA-4 therapy, and less than 45% had some.

Germline CDR1 SGHVS, CDR2 FNYEAQ. The CDR3 length is 13 residues. V shed 9 bases and J 0 bases; nucleotides not matched to a gene: 4. The sampling schedule covered blood at baseline, cycle 4 day 1, and cycle 7 day 1. The data were produced by immunoSEQ multiplex PCR, yet TCRdb's version contains in-frame clones alone and is incomplete. The sample lists fewer than 75,000 clones, 80% to 90% seen once, with under 3.5% in the top ten. The starting material was CD4+ or CD8+ T cells sorted from blood, obtained in a trial of the OX40 agonist ivuxolimab. The rearrangement uses TRBV7-6 and TRBJ2-5; 7 bases agree with TRBD2. The TCR originated in an adult with an advanced solid tumor such as melanoma, head and neck, liver or kidney cancer. The CDR3 DNA reads TGTGCCAGTGCTAGCGGAAACCAAGAGACCCAGTACTTC. It codes for CASASGNQETQYF.